What follows are 20 T cell receptor beta chains derived from one specimen sequenced in a study of T cells in Graves' hyperthyroidism and ophthalmopathy. Authors of the study amplified TCR beta CDR3 regions from RNA transcripts. TCR CDR3 underwent first-round RT-PCR with the HTBI primer set. TCRdb used MiXCR to reprocess the multiplex PCR reads, holding one entry per CDR3 protein. The table lists nearly 600,000 distinct CDR3 sequences, 12% to 15% of them singletons. The sequenced material came from blood. Source of these receptors: a woman younger than 35 with Graves' ophthalmopathy.

This chain joins TRBV5-6 and TRBJ1-2, with 10 bases identical to TRBD1. CDR1 is SGHDT and CDR2 is YYEEEE in the germline V gene. This CDR3 has 15 residues. Trimming cost V 4 bases and J 2 bases; bases outside gene matches: 5. CDR3 protein: CASSRGTGANYGYTF. The CDR3 DNA follows: TGTGCCAGCAGCCGCGGGACAGGGGCCAACTATGGCTACACCTTC.

This clonotype was seen once. A much larger clone lies one base from this, so it may be a read error. The chain has TRBV2 and TRBJ2-3; D tentatively reads TRBD1 or TRBD2 (6 bases each). Germline assignment: CDR1 SNHLY and CDR2 FYNNEI. The CDR3 spans 15 residues. The CDR3 loop is CATSDFPSGADKQYF. CDR3 bases: TGTGCCACCAGTGATTTCCCCTCGGGGGCAGATAAGCAGTATTTT.

This clonotype occurred many times. This chain joins TRBV27 and TRBJ2-5; D possibly uses TRBD1 or TRBD2 (7 bases each). The CDR3 loop spans 15 amino acids. Germline lookup yields CDR1 MNHEY and CDR2 SMNVEV (reference sequence). The V end was cut by 10 bases, the J end by 5 bases, with 23 bases between. In DNA, the CDR3 is TGTGCCAAGCAAGCGACAGGGCGGGAGAAGGAGACCCAGTACTTC. Its protein product is CAKQATGREKETQYF.

To note about this clonotype: Given a much more abundant clone one base away, this may be a read error. V gene TRBV28 combines with J gene TRBJ2-7; D uncertain. Germline lookup yields CDR1 MDHEN and CDR2 SYDVKM. V was clipped by 8 bases and J by 0 bases, with 17 bases between them. The CDR3 is 15 amino acids. DNA of the CDR3: TGTGCCAGCCTTCAGGCAGCGACTCTCTCCTACGAGCAGTACTTC. Protein sequence: CASLQAATLSYEQYF.

This clonotype was observed at least ten times. The chain combines TRBV6-2 or TRBV6-3 with TRBJ2-3; D gene uncertain. The V end was cut by 2 bases, the J end by 2 bases, with 11 bases between. The germline V gene has CDR1 MNHEY and CDR2 SVGEGT. The CDR3 spans 15 residues. This chain's CDR3 is CASSYPSSATDTQYF. CDR3 nucleotides: TGTGCCAGCAGTTACCCCTCATCGGCCACAGATACGCAGTATTTT.

The table lists this clonotype with a count of one. J is TRBJ2-1 and V is TRBV7-8, with 7 bases that match TRBD2. There are 16 residues in the CDR3. In germline, CDR1 is SGHVS, CDR2 FQNEAQ. The trim removed 0 bases at V and 5 bases at J, leaving 7 bases unmatched. The CDR3 DNA is TGTGCCAGCAGCTTAGCGGTGGGAGGGCCAAACAATGAGCAGTTCTTC. Translating gives CASSLAVGGPNNEQFF.

Only one count was recorded for this clonotype. In nucleotides, the CDR3 is TGTGCCAGCAGCCCCCTTTGGACTAGCGGGAGGCAAGAGACCCAGTACTTC. This encodes CASSPLWTSGRQETQYF. The chain uses TRBV28 and TRBJ2-5; TRBD2 matches 14 bases. The CDR3 spans 17 residues. V trimming: 6 bases; J trimming: 2 bases; junction bases outside the gene matches: 8. The germline V gene has CDR1 MDHEN and CDR2 SYDVKM.

The chain carries TRBV13 and TRBJ1-4; D gene uncertain. The V end was cut by 5 bases, the J end by 2 bases, with 18 bases between. Germline CDR1 reads PRHDT; CDR2 reads FYEKMQ (reference sequence). CDR3 length: 17 residues. CDR3 residues: CASSLRARGPTNEKLFF. For the CDR3, the DNA is TGTGCCAGCAGCCTACGGGCCCGCGGCCCCACTAATGAAAAACTGTTTTTT.

This clonotype has ten or more counts. The chain joins TRBV7-6 to TRBJ2-7; D is uncertain. CDR3 length: 13 amino acids. With 4 bases removed from V and 3 bases from J, the gap between germline ends came to 10 bases. The V gene's germline CDR1 is SGHVS and CDR2 FNYEAQ. CDR3 nucleotide sequence: TGTGCCAGCAGCTCAACCAACTTCTACGAGCAGTACTTC. Its translation: CASSSTNFYEQYF.

This clonotype was observed at least ten times. The V and J genes are TRBV20-1 and TRBJ2-3; 11 nucleotides match TRBD2. The V and J ends lost 3 bases and 2 bases, in that order; junction bases with no gene match: 7. The CDR3 length is 16 residues. Germline values: CDR1 DFQATT, CDR2 SNEGSKA (reference sequence). DNA of the CDR3: TGCAGTGCTAGGGGACTAGCGGATCCCAACACAGATACGCAGTATTTT. Its translation: CSARGLADPNTDTQYF.

The chain joins TRBV13 to TRBJ2-3, with 8 bases matching TRBD1. CDR3 length: 14 residues. The ends lost 4 bases at V and 5 bases at J; junction bases unmatched: 5. Per the germline V gene, CDR1 is PRHDT and CDR2 is FYEKMQ (reference sequence). The DNA for the CDR3 is TGTGCCAGCAGCTCCCAGGGGGCATTAGATACGCAGTATTTT. Translation gives CASSSQGALDTQYF.

This chain links TRBV15 with TRBJ2-7; 9 nucleotides agree with TRBD2. Germline V gene sequence: CDR1 LNHNV, CDR2 YYDKDF (reference sequence). The CDR3 has 15 amino acids. V shed 1 base and J 2 bases; nucleotides not matched to a gene: 3. The CDR3 sequence: CATSRVSGGPYEQYF. The DNA of the CDR3 is TGTGCCACCAGCAGAGTTAGCGGGGGCCCCTACGAGCAGTACTTC.

There are many counts of this clonotype. The chain has TRBV10-3 and TRBJ1-1; 8 bases line up with TRBD1. CDR1 and CDR2 from the germline V gene are ENHRY and SYGVKD. V shed 6 bases and J 1 base; nucleotides not matched to a gene: 4. This CDR3 spans 14 amino acids. CDR3 DNA sequence: TGTGCCATCAGAGACAGGGGATCGAACACTGAAGCTTTCTTT. Its protein product is CAIRDRGSNTEAFF.

The sample holds many counts of this clonotype. V gene TRBV20-1 combines with J gene TRBJ2-1; D is unresolved. Trimming shortened V by 0 bases and J by 7 bases, and 13 bases separated the two germline ends. The CDR3 contains 14 residues. The germline V gene encodes CDR1 DFQATT and CDR2 SNEGSKA (reference sequence). The CDR3 is CSARDLSGLNEQFF. CDR3 in DNA: TGCAGTGCTAGAGATCTGTCCGGGTTGAATGAGCAGTTCTTC.

This rearrangement joins TRBV29-1 to TRBJ1-2, with a tentative D call TRBD1 (5 bases). The CDR3 is 14 amino acids. V dropped 3 bases and J dropped 1 base, with 12 bases sitting between them. Per germline, CDR1 SQVTM and CDR2 ANQGSEA. CDR3: CSVDVTGGNYGYTF. Here the CDR3 DNA reads TGCAGCGTTGATGTTACCGGGGGTAACTATGGCTACACCTTC.

V gene TRBV28 combines with J gene TRBJ1-6, with TRBD1 as a possible D gene (5 bases). Trimming left V 2 bases short and J 2 bases short, with 7 bases between. The CDR3 is made up of 15 amino acids. Germline assignment: CDR1 MDHEN and CDR2 SYDVKM. DNA for the CDR3: TGTGCCAGCAGTTTAGGGGGAACCTATAATTCACCCCTCCACTTT. This codes for CASSLGGTYNSPLHF. Complete variable domain (other parts from reference TRBV28 and TRBJ1-6): DVKVTQSSRYLVKRTGEKVFLECVQDMDHENMFWYRQDPGLGLRLIYFSYDVKMKEKGDIPEGYSVSREKKERFSLILESASTNQTSMYLCASSLGGTYNSPLHFGNGTRLTVT.

The sample holds many counts of this clonotype. The rearrangement joins TRBV9 to TRBJ2-7; 7 nucleotides match TRBD2. With V trimmed by 3 bases and J by 5 bases, 11 bases remained unmatched. The CDR3 covers 15 residues. CDR1 is SGDLS, CDR2 YYNGEE, per germline. The CDR3, as DNA: TGTGCCAGCAGCGCACTTAGCGGGCCTGGGGACGAGCAGTACTTC. It is translated as CASSALSGPGDEQYF. Full variable domain (missing parts from reference TRBV9 and TRBJ2-7): DSGVTQTPKHLITATGQRVTLRCSPRSGDLSVYWYQQSLDQGLQFLIQYYNGEERAKGNILERFSAQQFPDLHSELNLSSLELGDSALYFCASSALSGPGDEQYFGPGTRLTVT.

This clonotype was detected only a few times. The chain has TRBV4-1 and TRBJ2-7, with D perhaps given as TRBD1 or TRBD2 (5 bases each). Trimming removed 1 base from V and 3 bases from J, with 16 bases in between. CDR1 MGHRA and CDR2 YSYEKL come from the germline V gene. The CDR3 length is 16 residues. The CDR3 region is CASSQGRGPLIYEQYF. In DNA, the CDR3 is TGCGCCAGCAGCCAAGGAAGGGGACCTCTTATCTACGAGCAGTACTTC.

At least ten counts were recorded for this clonotype. This chain joins TRBV7-3 and TRBJ1-1, with 9 bases that match TRBD1. Losses at the gene ends were 5 bases for V and 5 bases for J; bases not matched to a gene: 3. The CDR3 runs to 13 residues. CDR1 is SGHTA, CDR2 FQGTGA, per germline. The CDR3 reads CASSRQGETEAFF. As DNA, the CDR3 is TGTGCCAGCAGCAGACAGGGGGAGACTGAAGCTTTCTTT.

This clonotype was seen at least ten times. This chain links TRBV28 with TRBJ2-7; 7 nucleotides match TRBD1. Germline V lookup: CDR1 MDHEN, CDR2 SYDVKM. This CDR3 is built from 14 residues. Unmatched junction bases numbered 9, after V lost 6 bases and J lost 4 bases. CDR3 bases: TGTGCCAGCAGCAGGGACAGCCTCCCGTACGAGCAGTACTTC. This translates into CASSRDSLPYEQYF.